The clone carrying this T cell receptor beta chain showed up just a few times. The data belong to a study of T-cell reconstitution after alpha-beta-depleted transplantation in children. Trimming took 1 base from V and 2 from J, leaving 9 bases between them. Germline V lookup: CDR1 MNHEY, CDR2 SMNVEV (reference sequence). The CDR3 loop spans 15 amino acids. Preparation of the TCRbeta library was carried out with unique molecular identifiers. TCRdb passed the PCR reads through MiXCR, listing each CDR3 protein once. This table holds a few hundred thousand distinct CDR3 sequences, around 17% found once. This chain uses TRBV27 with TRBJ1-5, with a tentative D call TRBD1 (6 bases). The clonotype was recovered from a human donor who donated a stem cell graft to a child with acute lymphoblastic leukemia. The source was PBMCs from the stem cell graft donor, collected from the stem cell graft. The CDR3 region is CASSLWGAGNQPQHF. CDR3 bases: TGTGCCAGCAGTTTATGGGGGGCTGGCAATCAGCCCCAGCATTTT.